This TCR beta chain was found in a study of T cells in localized non-small cell lung cancer (dated by TCRdb to the early 2020s). At the level of the whole study: T cell repertoires of more than 200 early-stage NSCLC patients were analyzed, with tumors being compared against uninvolved tumor-adjacent lungs. The cohort comprised 200 to 300 treatment-naïve NSCLC patients with resected, localized lung tumors. NSCLC patients had a mean age of roughly 66 years, and 129 were male and about a hundred female. Overall study outcomes, separate from this receptor: The highest T cell clonality was observed in uninvolved tumor-adjacent lung, where clonality exceeded that of tumor, suggesting that antigenic responses were more focused in uninvolved tumor-adjacent lung. A median of around 60 of the top 100 tumor clones turned up in the paired uninvolved adjacent lung, and 25 to 30 of those clones also ranked among the top 100 of that same adjacent lung. Longer overall survival was associated with higher T cell density in blood, whereas shorter survival was associated with higher clonality in adjacent lung. Since the design was exploratory, TCR variables were selected using unadjusted p-values with no false-discovery rate correction. Multi-region tumor sequencing was not performed, so intratumor heterogeneity could not be excluded.

At diagnosis, peripheral blood, uninvolved tumor-adjacent lung and tumor were collected and were preserved as a mix of fresh-frozen and FFPE material. For TCR repertoire profiling, blood samples were analyzed as peripheral blood mononuclear cells. The immunoSEQ Assay was used to sequence TCR beta CDR3 regions from DNA. The authors' analysis ran thus. T cell density was computed as TCR beta template counts normalized to usable DNA estimated by amplifying housekeeping genes. Using the preseqR package, richness was estimated by extrapolating to 120,000 templates for tissue samples and 400,000 templates for PBMC samples. Clonality was calculated as one minus Pielou's evenness. Differential abundance testing on productive amino-acid clonotypes, with a minimum total count of 5 and an alpha of 0.1, was used to identify tissue-enriched TCRs. The Jaccard Index and the Morisita Overlap Index were used to quantify repertoire overlap between compartments. GLIPH clustered TCR beta CDR3s with public tetramer-defined viral CDR3s; viral motifs required at least three viral sequences plus V-gene enrichment. Held by TCRdb, this immuneACCESS table contains in-frame sequences only and omits some clones. Under half of the omission traces to an unresolved V gene where checked; the cause of the rest is unknown. D and trimming come from the DNA, and the V and J calls and clone size come from that table. This sample is represented by 30,000 to 35,000 clones; roughly 86% of them were singletons. The ten biggest clones cover roughly 4% of the sample.

For this clone: The antigen it recognizes is unknown. It has no much larger one-base neighbor in the sample; base qualities were not kept.

The germline V gene supplies CDR1 KGHSH and CDR2 LQKENI. Taken from cysteine to phenylalanine, the CDR3 has 16 residues. Only CDR3 DNA remains: 48 bases, in frame from the first base. Trimming at the junction amounts to 3 bases on V and 2 bases on J, and the germline ends lie 14 bases apart. The chain is made from TRBV18 and TRBJ1-3; the D gene is perhaps TRBD1, from 6 matching bases. This TCR was recovered from a woman aged 35 to 70 with stage I lung adenocarcinoma. This specimen was peripheral blood, taken before any cancer treatment. The DNA sequence is given as TGTGCCAGCTCACCTTCAACAGGGTCCGCTGGAAACACCATATATTTT. It translates to CASSPSTGSAGNTIYF.